This TCR beta chain was sequenced for a study of CD8+ T cells in alopecia areata. Overall study: Treatment of the treated patients consisted of oral tofacitinib, 5 to 10 mg twice daily.

The study, taken as a whole, reports: Resident alphabeta T-cell populations of normal skin are likewise subject to sequencing in scalp samples.

Treatment meaning: oral pan-JAK inhibitor, 5-10 mg twice daily. Extraction of RNA preceded its reverse transcription into cDNA, which served as the sequencing template. Some clones are missing from TCRdb's copy, which holds only in-frame ones; the method was immunoSEQ multiplex PCR. The table lists roughly 200,000 clones, approximately 55% of them singletons. CDR1 is SNHLY and CDR2 is FYNNEI in the germline V gene. Trimming left V 2 bases short and J 5 bases short, with 9 bases between. This CDR3 is built from 14 residues. About this clone itself: Its antigen is undetermined.

The sequence was collected from a human donor with alopecia areata. The chain carries TRBV2 and TRBJ2-2; D unclear. This sample comprised CD8+ T cells sorted from blood, obtained at week 24, from a patient treated with tofacitinib. The CDR3 spells CASSESAGTGELFF. The CDR3 DNA sequence: TGTGCCAGCAGTGAAAGCGCCGGAACCGGGGAGCTGTTTTTT.